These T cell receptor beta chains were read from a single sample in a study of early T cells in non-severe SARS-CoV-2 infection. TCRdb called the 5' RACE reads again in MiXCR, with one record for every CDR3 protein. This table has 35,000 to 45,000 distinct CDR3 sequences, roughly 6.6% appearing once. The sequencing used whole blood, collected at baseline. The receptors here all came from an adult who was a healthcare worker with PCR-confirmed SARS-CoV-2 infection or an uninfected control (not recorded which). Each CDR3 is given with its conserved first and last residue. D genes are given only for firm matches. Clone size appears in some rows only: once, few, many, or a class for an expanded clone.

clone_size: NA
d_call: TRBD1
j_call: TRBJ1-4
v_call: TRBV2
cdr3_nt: TGTGCCAGCACCTCAAGGGACAGCGAAAAACTGTTTTTT
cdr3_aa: CASTSRDSEKLFF

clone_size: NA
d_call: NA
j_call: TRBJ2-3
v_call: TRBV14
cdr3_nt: TGTGCCAGCAGCCAACAGGGGAAAGATACGCAGTATTTT
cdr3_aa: CASSQQGKDTQYF

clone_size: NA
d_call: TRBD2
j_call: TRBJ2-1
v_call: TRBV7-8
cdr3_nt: TGTGCCAGCAGCTTAGCTCGTACTAGCGGGCATAGGGAGAATGAGCAGTTCTTC
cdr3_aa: CASSLARTSGHRENEQFF

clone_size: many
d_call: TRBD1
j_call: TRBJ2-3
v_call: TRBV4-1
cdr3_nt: TGCGCCAGCAGCCAAGTCCGAGGGACAGGGGGCGTTGCAGATACGCAGTATTTT
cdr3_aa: CASSQVRGTGGVADTQYF

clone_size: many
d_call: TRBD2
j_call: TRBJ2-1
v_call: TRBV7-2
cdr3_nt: TGTGCCAGCAGCTGGACTAGCGGGAGCTCCTACAATGAGCAGTTCTTC
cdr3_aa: CASSWTSGSSYNEQFF

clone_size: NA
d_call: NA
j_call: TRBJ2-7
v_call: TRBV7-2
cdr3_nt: TGTGCCAGCAGCTCCGCCGGGGGGGACAGACCCTACGAGCAGTACTTC
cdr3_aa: CASSSAGGDRPYEQYF

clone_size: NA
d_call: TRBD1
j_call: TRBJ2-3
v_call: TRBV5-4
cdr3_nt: TGTGCCAGCAGCGCCAGGGGGCGTCTCACAGATACGCAGTATTTT
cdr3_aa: CASSARGRLTDTQYF

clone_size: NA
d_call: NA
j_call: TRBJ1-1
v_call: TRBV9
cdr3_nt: TGTGCCAGCAGCTTAGGGCCTGAAGGGGAAGCTTTCTTT
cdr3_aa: CASSLGPEGEAFF

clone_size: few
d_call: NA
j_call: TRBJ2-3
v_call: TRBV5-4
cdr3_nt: TGTGCCAGCAGCCACCGACTAGGTACAGATACGCAGTATTTT
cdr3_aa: CASSHRLGTDTQYF

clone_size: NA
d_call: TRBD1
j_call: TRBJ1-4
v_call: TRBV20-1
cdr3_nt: TGCAGTGCCCATCTCCTAGGACAGGGAACTAATGAAAAACTGTTTTTT
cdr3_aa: CSAHLLGQGTNEKLFF

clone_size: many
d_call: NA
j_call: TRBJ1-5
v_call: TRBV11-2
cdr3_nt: TGTGCCAGCAGCTTAGAGTCCCATCAGCCCCAGCATTTT
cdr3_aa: CASSLESHQPQHF

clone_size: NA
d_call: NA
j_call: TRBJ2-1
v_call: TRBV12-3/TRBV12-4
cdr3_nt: NA
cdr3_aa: CASSSSGLKSYNEQFF

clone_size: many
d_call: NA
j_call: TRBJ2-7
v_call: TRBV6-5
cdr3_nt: TGTGCCAGCAGTTACTCGAGTTCCAGAACCTACGAGCAGTACTTC
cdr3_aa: CASSYSSSRTYEQYF

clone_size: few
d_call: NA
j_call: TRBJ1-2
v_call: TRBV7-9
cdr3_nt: TGCTCTACCCGGGTGGTATATGGCTACACCTTC
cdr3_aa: CSTRVVYGYTF

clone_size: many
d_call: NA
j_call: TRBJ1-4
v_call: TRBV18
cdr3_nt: TGTGCCAGCTCGCAGACTCCTTCGGGACCAACTAATGAAAAACTGTTTTTT
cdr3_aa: CASSQTPSGPTNEKLFF

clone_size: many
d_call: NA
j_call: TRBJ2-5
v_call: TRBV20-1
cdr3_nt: TGCAGTGCTAGAGACCCTCAGACTAGAGAAGAGACCCAGTACTTC
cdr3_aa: CSARDPQTREETQYF

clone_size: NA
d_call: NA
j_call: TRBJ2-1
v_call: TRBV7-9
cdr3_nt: TGTGCCAGCAGCTTCACTGGAACCCTACGTACTGGGGGAGGGCAGTTCTTC
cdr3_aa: CASSFTGTLRTGGGQFF

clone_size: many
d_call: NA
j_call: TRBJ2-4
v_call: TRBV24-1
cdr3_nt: TGTGCCCCCAAGTGCACAGGGCGGGAGCCCAAAAACATTCAGTACTTC
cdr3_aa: CAPKCTGREPKNIQYF

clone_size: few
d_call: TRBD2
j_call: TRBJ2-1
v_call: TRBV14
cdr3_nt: TGTGCCAGCAGCCAACTTCTAGCGGGAGCTATTTATAGTGAGCAGTTCTTC
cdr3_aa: CASSQLLAGAIYSEQFF

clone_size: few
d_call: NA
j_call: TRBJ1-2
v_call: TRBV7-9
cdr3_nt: TGTGCCAGCAGCTCCACCGGGACAATCTATGGCTACACCTTC
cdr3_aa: CASSSTGTIYGYTF

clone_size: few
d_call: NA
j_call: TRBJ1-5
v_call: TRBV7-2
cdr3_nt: TGTGCCAGCAGCTTAGGCGGGGACATCAGAGAGCCCCAGCATTTT
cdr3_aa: CASSLGGDIREPQHF